A single sample is the source of the 9 T cell receptor beta chains below, sequenced in a study of beta chain features in type 1 diabetes. What was sequenced were expressed TCRB transcripts, since all of the isolated RNA had been reverse transcribed. Clones were sequenced by immunoSEQ multiplex PCR, and TCRdb holds only the in-frame ones, with some missing. In the table there are about 250,000 clones, roughly an eighth of which are singletons. Material: naive CD4+ T cells from blood. All receptors come from a woman aged 40 to 50 in good health.

CDR3 loop: CASSYGNRGNSPLHF. The CDR3 region has the DNA TGTGCCAGCAGCTACGGAAACAGGGGAAATTCACCCCTCCACTTT. The J gene is TRBJ1-6, the V gene TRBV27; 7 nucleotides align to TRBD1. Germline V gives CDR1 MNHEY, CDR2 SMNVEV (reference sequence). V shed 6 bases, J shed 7 bases, and the junction held 9 bases outside the gene matches. The CDR3 has 15 amino acids.

This clone has only a few counts. The V gene is TRBV9, the J gene TRBJ2-1; possibly TRBD1 for D (6 bases). Trimming left V 4 bases short and J 9 bases short, with 11 bases between. There are 12 residues in the CDR3. Germline CDR1 and CDR2: SGDLS and YYNGEE. The CDR3 DNA is TGTGCCAGCAGCCCCAGGGGTGGTGAGCAGTTCTTC. Translated, it gives CASSPRGGEQFF. Full variable domain (rest looked up from reference TRBV9 and TRBJ2-1): DSGVTQTPKHLITATGQRVTLRCSPRSGDLSVYWYQQSLDQGLQFLIQYYNGEERAKGNILERFSAQQFPDLHSELNLSSLELGDSALYFCASSPRGGEQFFGPGTRLTVL.

This clone was observed a handful of times. This chain joins TRBV18 and TRBJ2-1; 9 nucleotides agree with TRBD1. Germline V lookup: CDR1 KGHSH, CDR2 LQKENI. CDR3 size: 15 residues. Trimming at V came to 5 bases and at J to 4 bases, leaving 6 bases not matched to a gene. The CDR3 DNA sequence: TGTGCCAGCTCAACGTCCGGGACAGGGTACAATGAGCAGTTCTTC. It codes for CASSTSGTGYNEQFF. The full variable domain, completed using reference TRBV18 and TRBJ2-1, is NAGVMQNPRHLVRRRGQEARLRCSPMKGHSHVYWYRQLPEEGLKFMVYLQKENIIDESGMPKERFSAEFPKEGPSILRIQQVVRGDSAAYFCASSTSGTGYNEQFFGPGTRLTVL.

The chain joins TRBV5-1 to TRBJ2-5; D unresolved. Trimming took off 0 bases at V and 5 bases at J, with 14 bases between the two ends. Germline V lookup: CDR1 SGHRS, CDR2 YFSETQ. There are 15 residues in the CDR3. CDR3 sequence: CASSLASPAGETQYF. The CDR3 nucleotides are TGCGCCAGCAGCTTGGCCTCCCCGGCCGGGGAGACCCAGTACTTC.

This sequence joins TRBV19 and TRBJ2-3; TRBD1 agrees at 8 bases. The CDR3 loop spans 17 amino acids. Germline CDR1 LNHDA, CDR2 SQIVND (reference sequence). J was trimmed by 5 bases and V by 0 bases; bases with no gene match: 10. The CDR3 sequence: CASSIDRTGRGQDTQYF. CDR3 nucleotides: TGTGCCAGTAGTATAGATCGGACAGGCAGGGGGCAAGATACGCAGTATTTT.

The genes are TRBV6-1 and TRBJ1-1, with 8 nucleotides matching TRBD1. This CDR3 contains 17 residues. The germline gives CDR1 MNHNS, CDR2 SASEGT. The V gene end was trimmed by 3 bases and the J gene end by 4 bases; junction bases not matched to a gene: 13. The CDR3 region is CASSDPRTGTLVTEAFF. The CDR3 bases are TGTGCCAGCAGTGACCCCCGGACAGGGACCCTTGTCACTGAAGCTTTCTTT.

This chain uses TRBV7-2 with TRBJ2-5; D possibly corresponds to TRBD1 (6 bases). Per the germline V gene, CDR1 is SGHTA and CDR2 is FQGNSA. This CDR3 has 13 amino acids. V dropped 1 base and J dropped 13 bases, with 16 bases sitting between them. This chain's CDR3 is CASSLDPQGRLYF. The DNA of the CDR3 is TGTGCCAGCAGCTTAGATCCACAGGGTCGACTGTACTTC.

This clone was picked up a small number of times. The chain couples TRBV7-9 to TRBJ1-6; no clear D. The CDR3 contains 14 residues. V was trimmed by 1 base and J by 9 bases, leaving 10 bases between them. Germline assignment: CDR1 SEHNR and CDR2 FQNEAQ (reference sequence). In DNA, the CDR3 is TGTGCCAGCAGCTTAGTCGGGGTGCCTTCACCCCTCCACTTT. It encodes CASSLVGVPSPLHF. Full variable domain (missing parts from reference TRBV7-9 and TRBJ1-6): DTGVSQNPRHKITKRGQNVTFRCDPISEHNRLYWYRQTLGQGPEFLTYFQNEAQLEKSRLLSDRFSAERPKGSFSTLEIQRTEQGDSAMYLCASSLVGVPSPLHFGNGTRLTVT.

This clone appeared a few times. The chain couples TRBV9 to TRBJ1-1, with 8 bases identical to TRBD1. The V gene end was trimmed by 0 bases and the J gene end by 4 bases; junction bases not matched to a gene: 2. CDR3 size: 14 residues. Germline V gene lookup returns CDR1 SGDLS and CDR2 YYNGEE. The CDR3 here is CASSVATGGTEAFF. The CDR3 DNA is TGTGCCAGCAGCGTAGCAACAGGGGGCACTGAAGCTTTCTTT.